Below, 28 T cell receptor beta chains from the same sample are listed, as sequenced in a study of blood T cell repertoires in COVID-19. Generated by immunoSEQ multiplex PCR, the TCRdb table keeps only in-frame clones and is missing some. The sample has about 100,000 clones, more than 80% seen once. Sequences were obtained from peripheral blood. These receptors were taken from a man at least 80 years old with COVID-19, enrolled during active disease.

V is TRBV14 and J is TRBJ2-2, with 14 bases lining up with TRBD2. The CDR3 is 17 residues long. CDR1 is SGHDN, CDR2 FVKESK, per germline. The ends lost 4 bases at V and 8 bases at J; junction bases unmatched: 9. CDR3: CASSRGLAGAVSGELFF. The CDR3 bases are TGTGCCAGCAGCCGGGGACTAGCGGGAGCGGTTTCTGGGGAGCTGTTTTTT.

This chain joins TRBV7-9 and TRBJ2-6; maybe TRBD1 (5 bases). This CDR3 has 15 amino acids. Germline loops: CDR1 SEHNR, CDR2 FQNEAQ (reference sequence). The germline V and J ends were trimmed by 5 bases and 5 bases, with 13 bases remaining between them. In nucleotides, the CDR3 is TGTGCCAGCAGCCCGCAGGGTGGGAGGGCCAACGTCCTGACTTTC. Its translation is CASSPQGGRANVLTF. Full variable domain (missing parts from reference TRBV7-9 and TRBJ2-6): DTGVSQNPRHKITKRGQNVTFRCDPISEHNRLYWYRQTLGQGPEFLTYFQNEAQLEKSRLLSDRFSAERPKGSFSTLEIQRTEQGDSAMYLCASSPQGGRANVLTFGAGSRLTVL.

The chain carries TRBV11-2 and TRBJ2-1; 9 bases are a match to TRBD2. V dropped 1 base and J dropped 12; count of bases not matched to a gene: 19. Germline values: CDR1 SGHAT, CDR2 FQNNGV. This CDR3 has 18 amino acids. The CDR3 DNA is TGTGCCAGCAGCTTAGTGGCGGGAGGGCCCCGAGTTCAAAGATGGCAGTTCTTC. Translated, it gives CASSLVAGGPRVQRWQFF.

The V and J genes are TRBV27 and TRBJ2-3, with 9 positions matching TRBD1. With V trimmed by 5 bases and J by 9 bases, 15 bases remained unmatched. The CDR3 runs to 16 residues. The V gene's germline CDR1 is MNHEY and CDR2 SMNVEV (reference sequence). The CDR3 reads CASSPPAGTGRRTQYF. CDR3 DNA sequence: TGTGCCAGCAGTCCCCCCGCCGGGACAGGGCGAAGGACGCAGTATTTT.

V and J are TRBV10-1 and TRBJ1-1; possible D gene TRBD1, 5 bases. There are 13 residues in the CDR3. V shed 6 bases and J shed 3 bases, with 11 bases lying between them. Germline lookup yields CDR1 WNHNN and CDR2 SYGVQD (reference sequence). DNA for the CDR3: TGCGCCAGCAGGGTTGACAGCTACACTGAAGCTTTCTTT. It is translated as CASRVDSYTEAFF.

The chain is built from TRBV30 and TRBJ1-6; tentative D call: TRBD1 (5 bases). V lost 1 base and J lost 3, with 10 bases in between. This CDR3 is 15 amino acids long. CDR1 and CDR2 (germline): GTSNPN, SVGIG (reference sequence). CDR3 loop: CAWSGRARYNSPLHF. The CDR3 DNA follows: TGTGCCTGGAGTGGCAGGGCTCGCTATAATTCACCCCTCCACTTT.

The J gene is TRBJ1-4, the V gene TRBV6-5, with 8 positions matching TRBD1. Germline values: CDR1 MNHEY, CDR2 SVGAGI. J gave up 8 bases and V 6 bases, and 8 bases lay outside the gene matches. CDR3 size: 14 residues. The CDR3 reads CASSPGQGWEKLFF. CDR3 nucleotide sequence: TGTGCCAGCAGCCCAGGACAGGGTTGGGAAAAACTGTTTTTT.

The chain links TRBV11-3 to TRBJ2-2; perhaps TRBD2 as D (6 bases). V was pared by 1 base and J by 6 bases, with 9 bases between. The CDR3 covers 14 residues. CDR1 is SGHNT and CDR2 is YENEEA in the germline V gene. CDR3 DNA sequence: TGTGCCAGCAGCTTAGTGGGGGGAGCCGGGGAGCTGTTTTTT. Protein product: CASSLVGGAGELFF.

The chain couples TRBV2 to TRBJ1-1; TRBD1 might be the D (5 bases). This CDR3 is built from 15 residues. Germline V lookup: CDR1 SNHLY, CDR2 FYNNEI. Trimming took 7 bases from V and 1 from J, leaving 16 bases between them. In DNA form, the CDR3 reads TGTGCCAGCACTCCGGGGGACGGGGGGAACACTGAAGCTTTCTTT. This gives the protein CASTPGDGGNTEAFF. Full variable domain (missing parts from reference TRBV2 and TRBJ1-1): EPEVTQTPSHQVTQMGQEVILRCVPISNHLYFYWYRQILGQKVEFLVSFYNNEISEKSEIFDDQFSVERPDGSNFTLKIRSTKLEDSAMYFCASTPGDGGNTEAFFGQGTRLTVV.

V is TRBV12-5 and J is TRBJ1-1; 10 positions agree with TRBD1. The ends lost 1 base at V and 6 bases at J; junction bases unmatched: 5. The CDR3 is 15 residues long. Germline V gene sequence: CDR1 LGHNT, CDR2 FRNRAP. The chain's CDR3 is CASGLGRDRGAEAFF. DNA for the CDR3: TGTGCTAGTGGTTTGGGCCGGGACAGGGGTGCTGAAGCTTTCTTT.

Only one count was recorded for this clone. The J gene is TRBJ2-7, the V gene TRBV9; maybe TRBD2 (6 bases). The CDR3 spans 13 residues. Trimming stripped 3 bases from V and 7 bases from J, with 14 bases between. Germline CDR1 SGDLS, CDR2 YYNGEE. DNA for the CDR3: TGTGCCAGCAGCGCCGCCCTGGGGGGAGAGCAGTACTTC. Translating gives CASSAALGGEQYF. The whole variable domain, remainder taken from reference TRBV9 and TRBJ2-7, is DSGVTQTPKHLITATGQRVTLRCSPRSGDLSVYWYQQSLDQGLQFLIQYYNGEERAKGNILERFSAQQFPDLHSELNLSSLELGDSALYFCASSAALGGEQYFGPGTRLTVT.

J is TRBJ2-3 and V is TRBV6-2 or TRBV6-3; TRBD2 matches at 13 bases. CDR1 MNHEY and CDR2 SVGEGT come from the germline V gene. The CDR3 extends over 17 amino acids. Trimming cost V 5 bases and J 5 bases; bases outside gene matches: 10. Written as DNA, the CDR3 is TGTGCCAGCAGTGACGAACTAGCGGGGGGGCCTGGAGATACGCAGTATTTT. As protein: CASSDELAGGPGDTQYF.

This clone was recorded a few times. The chain links TRBV20-1 to TRBJ2-3, with a possible D match to TRBD1 (6 bases). The CDR3 spans 15 residues. The V gene's germline CDR1 is DFQATT and CDR2 SNEGSKA (reference sequence). V was trimmed by 3 bases and J by 2 bases, leaving 15 bases between them. CDR3 DNA sequence: TGCAGTGCTAGTGGGGGCTCTGGCCCCACAGATACGCAGTATTTT. It is translated as CSASGGSGPTDTQYF.

The rearrangement uses TRBV5-1 and TRBJ2-1, with 9 bases fitting TRBD1. With 0 bases clipped from V and 4 bases from J, the junction kept 8 bases outside the gene matches. The CDR3 runs to 17 residues. Looked up from germline, CDR1 is SGHRS and CDR2 is YFSETQ. The CDR3 loop is CASSLESGTGYYNEQFF. CDR3 nucleotide sequence: TGCGCCAGCAGCTTGGAGAGCGGGACAGGGTATTACAATGAGCAGTTCTTC.

The chain combines TRBV2 with TRBJ2-1; 7 bases map to TRBD2. This CDR3 is 15 amino acids long. With V trimmed by 9 bases and J by 1 base, 9 bases remained unmatched. The germline CDR1 and CDR2 sequences are SNHLY and FYNNEI. The chain's CDR3 is CASGSPGGSYNEQFF. The CDR3 DNA reads as TGTGCCAGTGGGAGCCCGGGGGGTTCCTACAATGAGCAGTTCTTC.

This sequence joins TRBV11-3 and TRBJ2-2, with D hard to call. V dropped 4 bases and J dropped 2 bases, with 11 bases sitting between them. The V gene's germline CDR1 is SGHNT and CDR2 YENEEA. CDR3 length equals 15 residues. As DNA, the CDR3 is TGTGCCAGCAGCTCAGGTCAAGCAAACACCGGGGAGCTGTTTTTT. Translating it yields CASSSGQANTGELFF.

As DNA, the CDR3 is TGTGCCAGCAGCGTAGAGGGACAGCCGTACTCTGGAAACACCATATATTTT. Protein: CASSVEGQPYSGNTIYF. This chain uses TRBV9 with TRBJ1-3; 7 bases align to TRBD1. CDR1 SGDLS and CDR2 YYNGEE come from the germline V gene. The CDR3 is 17 amino acids. Losses at the gene ends were 0 bases for V and 0 bases for J; bases not matched to a gene: 6.

The chain is built from TRBV9 and TRBJ2-2; 7 bases agree with TRBD2. The CDR3 loop spans 14 amino acids. Trimming removed 0 bases from V and 4 bases from J; junction bases left unmatched: 0. Germline CDR1 SGDLS, CDR2 YYNGEE. CDR3 bases: TGTGCCAGCAGCGTAGGACTAGCCACCGGGGAGCTGTTTTTT. Amino acids: CASSVGLATGELFF.

This clone has only a few counts. The chain's CDR3 is CATSRRQGSPDTQYF. The CDR3 nucleotides are TGTGCCACCAGCAGGAGACAGGGGTCCCCAGATACGCAGTATTTT. V usage is TRBV15 and J usage is TRBJ2-3; TRBD1 matches at 8 bases. CDR1 is LNHNV, CDR2 YYDKDF, per germline (reference sequence). This CDR3 is 15 amino acids long. V shed 3 bases and J 4 bases; nucleotides not matched to a gene: 6.

V usage is TRBV6-2 or TRBV6-3 and J usage is TRBJ1-4; the D gene is possibly TRBD1 (6 bases). CDR3 length equals 16 residues. Trimming shortened V by 6 bases and J by 0 bases, and 14 bases separated the two germline ends. Per the germline V gene, CDR1 is MNHEY and CDR2 is SVGEGT. Written as DNA, the CDR3 is TGTGCCAGCAGCCAACAGGGTGCCGCAACTAATGAAAAACTGTTTTTT. Encoded protein: CASSQQGAATNEKLFF.

This chain links TRBV5-6 with TRBJ1-2; D remains unclear. CDR3 length: 13 amino acids. The V gene lost 4 bases and the J gene lost 2 bases, with 9 bases spanning the gap. Germline lookup yields CDR1 SGHDT and CDR2 YYEEEE. Written as DNA, the CDR3 is TGTGCCAGCAGCGCTACCGAGAACTATGGCTACACCTTC. This encodes CASSATENYGYTF.

The rearrangement joins TRBV27 to TRBJ2-2, with D tentatively TRBD1 (5 bases). V was clipped by 3 bases and J by 1 base, with 9 bases between them. The CDR3 runs to 15 residues. The germline V gene has CDR1 MNHEY and CDR2 SMNVEV (reference sequence). The CDR3 loop reads CASSFGQGNTGELFF. The CDR3 nucleotides read TGTGCCAGCAGTTTTGGGCAGGGGAACACCGGGGAGCTGTTTTTT.

The chain couples TRBV19 to TRBJ1-1; 10 bases map to TRBD1. J was trimmed by 9 bases and V by 5 bases; bases with no gene match: 6. CDR3 length: 13 amino acids. Germline CDR1 reads LNHDA; CDR2 reads SQIVND (reference sequence). The CDR3 loop is CASSLGQGIKAFF. Here the CDR3 DNA reads TGTGCCAGTAGTCTGGGACAGGGGATAAAAGCTTTCTTT.

This clone has only a few counts. The V and J genes are TRBV5-6 and TRBJ1-1; D is uncertain. CDR3 size: 14 residues. The germline V and J ends were trimmed by 4 bases and 9 bases, with 19 bases remaining between them. Germline-derived CDR1 and CDR2 are SGHDT and YYEEEE. The CDR3 protein is CASSPNRRNFQAFF. The CDR3 DNA reads as TGTGCCAGCAGCCCCAACCGGCGGAACTTCCAAGCTTTCTTT.

The chain carries TRBV7-2 and TRBJ1-6; D not certain. The ends were cut back, 2 bases at V and 6 bases at J, with 11 bases in the middle. The CDR3 consists of 15 residues. Looked up from germline, CDR1 is SGHTA and CDR2 is FQGNSA. The CDR3 here is CASSLMRGRNSPLHF. The CDR3 DNA follows: TGTGCCAGCAGCTTAATGCGGGGTCGTAATTCACCCCTCCACTTT.

This clone was picked up a small number of times. V gene TRBV27 combines with J gene TRBJ2-1; 7 positions match TRBD1. V dropped 0 bases and J dropped 5; count of bases not matched to a gene: 7. Germline assignment: CDR1 MNHEY and CDR2 SMNVEV (reference sequence). The CDR3 has 16 amino acids. CDR3 protein: CASSLSGGSGHNEQFF. Written as DNA, the CDR3 is TGTGCCAGCAGTTTATCAGGGGGCAGCGGACACAATGAGCAGTTCTTC.

The CDR3 is CASSLVRGKETQYF. The CDR3 nucleotides are TGTGCCAGCAGCTTAGTTAGAGGGAAAGAGACCCAGTACTTC. The chain has TRBV11-2 and TRBJ2-5; a weak D match, TRBD2 (5 bases). The CDR3 consists of 14 residues. Germline-derived CDR1 and CDR2 are SGHAT and FQNNGV. Trimming removed 1 base at V and 3 bases at J, with 9 bases between.

This clone was seen only a few times. The chain has TRBV29-1 and TRBJ1-4, with TRBD1 matching over 9 bases. With V trimmed by 4 bases and J by 0 bases, 27 bases remained unmatched. Per the germline V gene, CDR1 is SQVTM and CDR2 is ANQGSEA. This CDR3 has 23 amino acids. CDR3 sequence reads: CSVVLRDRDRVILMSATNEKLFF. DNA of the CDR3: TGCAGCGTTGTGCTCAGGGACAGGGACAGGGTTATCTTAATGTCGGCAACTAATGAAAAACTGTTTTTT.